The 14 T cell receptor beta chains below come from one sample, sequenced in a study of CD8+ T cells in alopecia areata (dated by TCRdb to the late 2010s). This specimen's treatment or condition label, interpreted: oral pan-JAK inhibitor, 5-10 mg twice daily. The library was generated by the immunoSEQ multiplex PCR assay. To provide template for TCR sequencing, every sample had RNA extracted and reverse transcribed into cDNA. Entries here come from immuneACCESS through TCRdb and include only in-frame sequences with V and J called. Some clones fail to appear in such tables; in the studies checked, an unresolved V gene covers under half of the shortfall, and the cause of the remainder is unknown. A total of about 200,000 clones appear in this sample, approximately 38% of them only once. Around 0.48% of the sample goes to the ten largest clones. Specimen: CD4+ T cells sorted from blood, collected at roughly week 30, from a patient treated with tofacitinib. The receptors derive from a human donor with alopecia areata.

This chain uses TRBV6-5 with TRBJ1-6; 7 bases fit TRBD1. Germline lookup yields CDR1 MNHEY and CDR2 SVGAGI. The CDR3 runs to 14 residues. With 6 bases clipped from V and 7 bases from J, the junction kept 6 bases outside the gene matches. This CDR3 is CASRDRSINSPLHF. In DNA form, the CDR3 reads TGTGCCAGCAGGGACAGGTCCATCAATTCACCCCTCCACTTT.

V gene TRBV7-9 combines with J gene TRBJ2-3; possible D gene TRBD2, 6 bases. Germline values: CDR1 SEHNR, CDR2 FQNEAQ (reference sequence). The V end lost 6 bases, the J end lost 4 bases, and 14 bases lay between the germline ends. This CDR3 is 14 amino acids long. The CDR3 loop is CASSKRAGPDTQYF. CDR3 nucleotides: TGTGCCAGCAGTAAAAGGGCGGGACCAGATACGCAGTATTTT.

The V gene is TRBV10-3, the J gene TRBJ1-6; D remains ambiguous. Germline assignment: CDR1 ENHRY and CDR2 SYGVKD. Trimming removed 7 bases at V and 4 bases at J, with 8 bases between. This CDR3 has 13 residues. The CDR3 region is CAINTEYNSPLHF. The CDR3 nucleotides read TGTGCCATCAACACCGAGTATAATTCACCCCTCCACTTT.

This clone was observed a handful of times. The chain recombines TRBV19 with TRBJ1-2; 8 bases align to TRBD1. Losses at the gene ends were 8 bases for V and 5 bases for J; bases not matched to a gene: 7. Germline V CDR1 and CDR2: LNHDA, SQIVND (reference sequence). The CDR3 extends over 13 amino acids. The CDR3 DNA sequence: TGTGCCAGTTCGGACAGGGCTCGGTATGGCTACACCTTC. Protein: CASSDRARYGYTF.

This clone was detected ten times or more. This rearrangement joins TRBV7-2 to TRBJ2-3; D is ambiguous. Germline V lookup: CDR1 SGHTA, CDR2 FQGNSA. Between the trimmed V and J ends, which lost 2 bases and 0 bases, there was a span of 9 bases. This CDR3 spans 15 amino acids. The CDR3 here is CASSLMGASTDTQYF. The CDR3 DNA is TGTGCCAGCAGCTTAATGGGTGCTAGCACAGATACGCAGTATTTT.

About this clone: The same CDR3 can be traced to other DNA sequences in this sample. This chain links TRBV20-1 with TRBJ2-1; D perhaps matches TRBD1 (6 bases). There are 11 residues in the CDR3. V shed 3 bases and J shed 10 bases, with 10 bases lying between them. Germline CDR1 and CDR2: DFQATT and SNEGSKA (reference sequence). The CDR3 DNA reads as TGCAGTGCTAGCAGGGGACGCGAGCAGTTCTTC. This translates into CSASRGREQFF.

This clone came up a few times. The chain carries TRBV10-2 and TRBJ1-6; D gene uncertain. This CDR3 spans 13 amino acids. CDR1 and CDR2 (germline): WSHSY, SAAADI. The germline V and J ends were trimmed by 6 bases and 10 bases, with 13 bases remaining between them. The chain's CDR3 is CASRLGQASPLHF. The CDR3 DNA sequence: TGCGCCAGCAGGTTGGGCCAAGCCTCACCCCTCCACTTT.

This clone came up many times. The V gene is TRBV7-9, the J gene TRBJ2-5; D uncertain. Trimming removed 4 bases at V and 7 bases at J, with 19 bases between. The CDR3 spans 15 residues. Germline CDR1 SEHNR, CDR2 FQNEAQ (reference sequence). CDR3 sequence (DNA): TGTGCCAGCAGCTCTGGGTTGGCCGCGTATGGGACCCAGTACTTC. It translates to CASSSGLAAYGTQYF.

This clone was seen only a few times. V is TRBV30 and J is TRBJ2-1; 8 bases agree with TRBD2. Trimming took 2 bases from V and 7 from J; bases not matched to a gene: 4. The CDR3 has 13 residues. Germline lookup yields CDR1 GTSNPN and CDR2 SVGIG (reference sequence). The CDR3 DNA reads TGTGCCTGGAGTAGCGGGAGCTTAAATGAGCAGTTCTTC. Translation: CAWSSGSLNEQFF.

The genes are TRBV18 and TRBJ2-7; either TRBD1 or TRBD2 may fit D (5 bases each). V lost 1 base and J lost 2, with 12 bases in between. The CDR3 has 15 amino acids. CDR1 and CDR2 from the germline V gene are KGHSH and LQKENI. As DNA, the CDR3 is TGTGCCAGCTCACCACGGGGGACGGGAACCTACGAGCAGTACTTC. It is translated as CASSPRGTGTYEQYF.

This clone was counted only a few times. The rearrangement links TRBV23-1 to TRBJ1-2; D not certain. TRBV23-1 falls under the ORF class, with uncertain function. V lost 8 bases, J lost 4 bases, and 14 bases lay in between. The CDR3 runs 13 residues. The CDR3 DNA reads TGCGCCAGCCGGCAGCCAGGCCCCTATGGCTACACCTTC. Residues: CASRQPGPYGYTF.

The chain recombines TRBV7-6 with TRBJ2-6; 13 nucleotides agree with TRBD2. CDR1 SGHVS and CDR2 FNYEAQ come from the germline V gene. After removal of 6 bases from V and 4 bases from J, the junction contained 9 bases not matched to a gene. This CDR3 comprises 18 residues. The CDR3 region is CASRGTSGIPGGANVLTF. CDR3 in DNA: TGTGCCAGCAGGGGGACTAGCGGGATCCCCGGGGGGGCCAACGTCCTGACTTTC.

V usage is TRBV29-1 and J usage is TRBJ2-7; a possible D gene is TRBD1 (5 bases). The CDR3 is 14 amino acids. Per the germline V gene, CDR1 is SQVTM and CDR2 is ANQGSEA. Trimming took off 5 bases at V and 3 bases at J, with 17 bases between the two ends. The CDR3: CSVQAQGLLYEQYF. DNA of the CDR3: TGCAGCGTTCAAGCGCAGGGCCTCCTCTACGAGCAGTACTTC.

This clone came up a few times. The V and J genes are TRBV29-1 and TRBJ2-7; TRBD1 might be the D (6 bases). With 6 bases removed from V and 3 bases from J, the gap between germline ends came to 15 bases. CDR1 is SQVTM, CDR2 ANQGSEA, per germline. The CDR3 totals 13 residues. The CDR3 reads CSVRQVLGYEQYF. The CDR3 bases are TGCAGCGTAAGACAGGTTCTGGGCTACGAGCAGTACTTC.